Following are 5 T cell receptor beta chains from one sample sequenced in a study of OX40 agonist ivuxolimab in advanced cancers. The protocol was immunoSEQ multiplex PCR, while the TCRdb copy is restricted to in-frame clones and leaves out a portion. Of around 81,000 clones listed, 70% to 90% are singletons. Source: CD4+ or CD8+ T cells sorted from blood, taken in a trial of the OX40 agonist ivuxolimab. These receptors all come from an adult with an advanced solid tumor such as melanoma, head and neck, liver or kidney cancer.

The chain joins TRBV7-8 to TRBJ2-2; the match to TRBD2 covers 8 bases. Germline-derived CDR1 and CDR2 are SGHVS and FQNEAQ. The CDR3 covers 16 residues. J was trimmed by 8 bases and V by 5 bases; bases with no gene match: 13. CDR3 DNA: TGTGCCAGCAGCCAACTTCCGGGACTAGAGGAAGGGGAGCTGTTTTTT. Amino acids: CASSQLPGLEEGELFF.

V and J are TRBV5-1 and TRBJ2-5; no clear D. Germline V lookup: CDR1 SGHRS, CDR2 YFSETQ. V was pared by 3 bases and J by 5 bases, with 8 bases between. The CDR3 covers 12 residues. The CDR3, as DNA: TGCGCCAGCAGCTCCGGCTGGGAGACCCAGTACTTC. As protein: CASSSGWETQYF. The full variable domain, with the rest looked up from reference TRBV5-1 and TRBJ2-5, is KAGVTQTPRYLIKTRGQQVTLSCSPISGHRSVSWYQQTPGQGLQFLFEYFSETQRNKGNFPGRFSGRQFSNSRSEMNVSTLELGDSALYLCASSSGWETQYFGPGTRLLVL.

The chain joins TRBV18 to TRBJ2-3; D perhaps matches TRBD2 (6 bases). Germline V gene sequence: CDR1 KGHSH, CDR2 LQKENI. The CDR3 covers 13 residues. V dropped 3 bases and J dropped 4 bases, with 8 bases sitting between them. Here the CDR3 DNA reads TGTGCCAGCTCACCGACTAGGGCAGATACGCAGTATTTT. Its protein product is CASSPTRADTQYF.

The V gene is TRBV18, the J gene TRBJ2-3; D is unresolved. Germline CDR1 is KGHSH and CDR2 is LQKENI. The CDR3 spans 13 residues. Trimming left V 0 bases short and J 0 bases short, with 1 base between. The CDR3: CASSPPSTDTQYF. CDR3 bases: TGTGCCAGCTCACCACCCAGCACAGATACGCAGTATTTT. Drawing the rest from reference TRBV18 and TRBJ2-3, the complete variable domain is NAGVMQNPRHLVRRRGQEARLRCSPMKGHSHVYWYRQLPEEGLKFMVYLQKENIIDESGMPKERFSAEFPKEGPSILRIQQVVRGDSAAYFCASSPPSTDTQYFGPGTRLTVL.

The CDR3 DNA sequence: TGTGCCAGTAGGCGGGAGGATCGTGAGCAGTTCTTC. Translated: CASRREDREQFF. The rearrangement joins TRBV19 to TRBJ2-1, with 8 bases aligning to TRBD2. CDR1 is LNHDA and CDR2 is SQIVND in the germline V gene (reference sequence). The trim removed 6 bases at V and 9 bases at J, leaving 4 bases unmatched. CDR3 size: 12 residues. The whole variable domain, remainder taken from reference TRBV19 and TRBJ2-1, is DGGITQSPKYLFRKEGQNVTLSCEQNLNHDAMYWYRQDPGQGLRLIYYSQIVNDFQKGDIAEGYSVSREKKESFPLTVTSAQKNPTAFYLCASRREDREQFFGPGTRLTVL.